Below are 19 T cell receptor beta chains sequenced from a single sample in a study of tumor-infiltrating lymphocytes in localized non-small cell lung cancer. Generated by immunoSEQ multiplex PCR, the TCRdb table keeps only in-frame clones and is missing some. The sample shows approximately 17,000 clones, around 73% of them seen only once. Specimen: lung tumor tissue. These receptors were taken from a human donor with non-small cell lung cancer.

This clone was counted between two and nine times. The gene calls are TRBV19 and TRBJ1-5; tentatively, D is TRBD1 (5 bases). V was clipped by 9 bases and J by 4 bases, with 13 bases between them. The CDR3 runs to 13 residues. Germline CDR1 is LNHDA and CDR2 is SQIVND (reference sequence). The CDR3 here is CASGGFGNQPQHF. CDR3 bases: TGTGCCAGCGGGGGGTTCGGTAATCAGCCCCAGCATTTT.

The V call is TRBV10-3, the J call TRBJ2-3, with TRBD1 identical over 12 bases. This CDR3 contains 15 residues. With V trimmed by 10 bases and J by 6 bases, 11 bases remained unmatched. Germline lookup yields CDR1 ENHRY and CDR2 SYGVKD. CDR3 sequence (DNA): TGTGCCACCGGACCGGGACAGGGGGCACCGGATACGCAGTATTTT. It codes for CATGPGQGAPDTQYF.

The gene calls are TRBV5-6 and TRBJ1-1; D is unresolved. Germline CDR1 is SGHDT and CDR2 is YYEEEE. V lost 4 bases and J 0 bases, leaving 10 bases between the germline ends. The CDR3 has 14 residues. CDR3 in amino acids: CASSAAGMNTEAFF. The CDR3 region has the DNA TGTGCCAGCAGCGCGGCGGGGATGAACACTGAAGCTTTCTTT.

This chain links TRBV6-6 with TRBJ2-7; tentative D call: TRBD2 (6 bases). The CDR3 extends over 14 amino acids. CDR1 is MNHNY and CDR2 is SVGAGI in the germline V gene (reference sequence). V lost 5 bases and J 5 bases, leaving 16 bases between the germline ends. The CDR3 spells CASSGGHGGNEQYF. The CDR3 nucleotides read TGTGCCAGCAGTGGCGGACATGGGGGGAACGAGCAGTACTTC.

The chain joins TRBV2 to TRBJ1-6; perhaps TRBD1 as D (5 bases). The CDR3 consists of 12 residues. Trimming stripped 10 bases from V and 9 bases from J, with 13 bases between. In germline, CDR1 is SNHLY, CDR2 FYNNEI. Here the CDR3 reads CANRGGGSPLHF. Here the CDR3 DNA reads TGTGCCAATCGGGGGGGAGGTTCACCCCTCCACTTT.

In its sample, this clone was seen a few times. In DNA, the CDR3 is TGTGCCAGCAGCGGAACAGGACCTTCGGGAAACACCATATATTTT. Encoded protein: CASSGTGPSGNTIYF. V and J are TRBV9 and TRBJ1-3, with D possibly TRBD1 on 5 matching bases. Germline V gene sequence: CDR1 SGDLS, CDR2 YYNGEE. The V gene lost 3 bases and the J gene lost 4 bases, with 14 bases spanning the gap. This CDR3 contains 15 residues.

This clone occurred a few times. In DNA, the CDR3 is TGTGCCAGCGGGGGGAGGGCCACAGATACGCAGTATTTT. It yields the protein CASGGRATDTQYF. The chain employs TRBV5-6 and TRBJ2-3; 7 bases line up with TRBD2. V dropped 7 bases and J dropped 2; count of bases not matched to a gene: 4. The CDR3 sequence is 13 residues long. CDR1 SGHDT and CDR2 YYEEEE come from the germline V gene.

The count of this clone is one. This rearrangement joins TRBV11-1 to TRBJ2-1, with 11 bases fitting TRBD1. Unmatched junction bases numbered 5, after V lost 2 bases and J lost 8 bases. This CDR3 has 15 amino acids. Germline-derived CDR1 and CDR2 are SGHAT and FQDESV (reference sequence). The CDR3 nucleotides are TGTGCCAGCAGCTTACTCGGACAGGGGGCAGATGAGCAGTTCTTC. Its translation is CASSLLGQGADEQFF.

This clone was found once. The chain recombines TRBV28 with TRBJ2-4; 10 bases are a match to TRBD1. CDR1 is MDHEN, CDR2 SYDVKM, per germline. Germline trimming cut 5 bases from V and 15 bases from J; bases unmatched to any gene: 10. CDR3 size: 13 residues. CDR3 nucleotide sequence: TGTGCCAGCAGTGTTACCGGGACAGGGGTTCTGTACTTC. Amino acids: CASSVTGTGVLYF.

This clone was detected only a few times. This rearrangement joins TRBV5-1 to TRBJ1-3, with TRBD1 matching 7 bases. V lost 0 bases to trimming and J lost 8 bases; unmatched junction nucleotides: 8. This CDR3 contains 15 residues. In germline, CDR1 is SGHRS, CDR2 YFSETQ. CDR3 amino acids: CASSLGGRGMDTIYF. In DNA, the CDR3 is TGCGCCAGCAGCTTGGGGGGCAGGGGGATGGACACCATATATTTT.

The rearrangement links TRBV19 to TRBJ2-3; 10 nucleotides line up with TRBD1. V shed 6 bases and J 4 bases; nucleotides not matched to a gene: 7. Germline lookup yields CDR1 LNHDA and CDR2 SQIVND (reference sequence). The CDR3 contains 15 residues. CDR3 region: CASSPGTGAADTQYF. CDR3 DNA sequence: TGTGCCAGTAGCCCCGGGACAGGGGCAGCAGATACGCAGTATTTT.

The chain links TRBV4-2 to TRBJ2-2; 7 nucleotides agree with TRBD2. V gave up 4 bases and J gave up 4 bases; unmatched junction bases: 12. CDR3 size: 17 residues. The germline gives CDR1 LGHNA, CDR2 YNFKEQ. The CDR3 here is CASSRMDGGRGTGELFF. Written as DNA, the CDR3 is TGTGCCAGCAGCCGGATGGACGGCGGGAGAGGCACCGGGGAGCTGTTTTTT.

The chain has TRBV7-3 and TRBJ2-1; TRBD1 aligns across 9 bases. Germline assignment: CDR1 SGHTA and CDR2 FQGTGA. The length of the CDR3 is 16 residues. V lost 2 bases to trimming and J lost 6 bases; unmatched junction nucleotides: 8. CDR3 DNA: TGTGCCAGCAGCTTACAGGGACAGGGTAGCGGCAATGAGCAGTTCTTC. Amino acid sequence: CASSLQGQGSGNEQFF.

The CDR3 nucleotides read TGTGCCAGCAGTTGGACAGATTACTCTGGAAACACCATATATTTT. Translation gives CASSWTDYSGNTIYF. The chain joins TRBV2 to TRBJ1-3, with D maybe TRBD1 (6 bases). The V gene's germline CDR1 is SNHLY and CDR2 FYNNEI. The CDR3 spans 15 residues. The V gene lost 5 bases and the J gene lost 0 bases, with 11 bases spanning the gap.

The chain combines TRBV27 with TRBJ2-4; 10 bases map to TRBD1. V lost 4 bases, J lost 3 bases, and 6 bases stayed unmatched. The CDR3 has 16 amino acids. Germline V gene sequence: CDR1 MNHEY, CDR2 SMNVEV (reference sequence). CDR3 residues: CASSSRQGASKNIQYF. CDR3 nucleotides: TGTGCCAGCAGTTCACGACAGGGGGCTAGCAAAAACATTCAGTACTTC.

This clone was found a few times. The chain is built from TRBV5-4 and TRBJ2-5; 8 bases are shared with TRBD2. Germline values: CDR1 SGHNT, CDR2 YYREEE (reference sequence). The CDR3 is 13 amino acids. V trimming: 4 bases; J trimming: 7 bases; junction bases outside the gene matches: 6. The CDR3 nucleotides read TGTGCCAGCAGCCGGGGGGGTAGTGGGACCCAGTACTTC. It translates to CASSRGGSGTQYF. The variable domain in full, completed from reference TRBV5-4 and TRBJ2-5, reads ETGVTQSPTHLIKTRGQQVTLRCSSQSGHNTVSWYQQALGQGPQFIFQYYREEENGRGNFPPRFSGLQFPNYSSELNVNALELDDSALYLCASSRGGSGTQYFGPGTRLLVL.

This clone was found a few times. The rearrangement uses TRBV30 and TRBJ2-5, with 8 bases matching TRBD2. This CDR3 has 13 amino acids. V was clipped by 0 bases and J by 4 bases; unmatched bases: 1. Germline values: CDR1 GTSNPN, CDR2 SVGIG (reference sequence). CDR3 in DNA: TGTGCCTGGAGTGTGGGACTAGGAGAGACCCAGTACTTC. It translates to CAWSVGLGETQYF.

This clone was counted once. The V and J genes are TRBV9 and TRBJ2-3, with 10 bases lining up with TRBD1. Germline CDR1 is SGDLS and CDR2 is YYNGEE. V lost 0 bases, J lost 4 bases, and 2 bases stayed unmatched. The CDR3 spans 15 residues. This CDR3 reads CASSVGGTGADTQYF. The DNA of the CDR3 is TGTGCCAGCAGCGTAGGTGGGACAGGGGCAGATACGCAGTATTTT.

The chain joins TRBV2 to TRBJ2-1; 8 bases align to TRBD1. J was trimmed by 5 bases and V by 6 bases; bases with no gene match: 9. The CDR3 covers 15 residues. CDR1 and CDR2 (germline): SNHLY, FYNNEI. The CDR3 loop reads CASRDRQGTNNEQFF. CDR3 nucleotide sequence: TGTGCCAGCAGGGATCGACAGGGGACCAACAATGAGCAGTTCTTC.